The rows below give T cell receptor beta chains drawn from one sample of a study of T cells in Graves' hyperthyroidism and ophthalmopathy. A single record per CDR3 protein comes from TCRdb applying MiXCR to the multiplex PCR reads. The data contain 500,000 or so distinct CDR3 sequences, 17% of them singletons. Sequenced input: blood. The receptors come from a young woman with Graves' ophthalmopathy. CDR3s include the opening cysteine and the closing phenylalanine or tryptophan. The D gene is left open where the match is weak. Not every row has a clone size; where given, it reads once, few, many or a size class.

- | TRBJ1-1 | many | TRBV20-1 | TGCAGTGCGACAATGAACAGGGATACTGAAGCTTTCTTT | CSATMNRDTEAFF
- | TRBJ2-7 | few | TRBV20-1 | TGCAGTGCTAGAGATCTCTTGGGGCAAGCATCCTACGAGCAGTACTTC | CSARDLLGQASYEQYF
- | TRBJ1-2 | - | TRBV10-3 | TGTGCCATCAGTGAGTTCTCAGGGTATGGCTACACCTTC | CAISEFSGYGYTF
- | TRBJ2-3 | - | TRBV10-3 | TGTGCCATCAGTGACCCTTGGGACGGACTCCCAAATACGCAGTATTTT | CAISDPWDGLPNTQYF
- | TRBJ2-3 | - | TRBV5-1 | TGCGCCAGCAGCTGGGGGGATACTAGCACAGATACGCAGTATTTT | CASSWGDTSTDTQYF
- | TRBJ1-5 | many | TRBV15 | TGTGCCACCAGCACTTCGGACGGGAAGCCCCAGCATTTT | CATSTSDGKPQHF
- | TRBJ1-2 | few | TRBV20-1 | TGCAGTGCAGAGCCGGGACCTGTCTATGGCTACACCTTC | CSAEPGPVYGYTF
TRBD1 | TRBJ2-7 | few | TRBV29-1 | TGCAGCGTTGACGGGACAGGGCCCTACGAGCAGTACTTC | CSVDGTGPYEQYF
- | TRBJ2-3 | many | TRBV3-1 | TGTGCCAGCAGCCAAGGGGTCGAGACGCAGTATTTT | CASSQGVETQYF
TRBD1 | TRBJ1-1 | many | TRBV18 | TGTGCCAGCTCACCAAAAACAGGGGGCGGAACTGAAGCTTTCTTT | CASSPKTGGGTEAFF
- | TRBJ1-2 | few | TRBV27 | TGTGCCAGCAGTTCCAAGGGTCGGAACTATGGCTACACCTTC | CASSSKGRNYGYTF
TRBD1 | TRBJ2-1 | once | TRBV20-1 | TGCAGTGCTAGAGCCCAAACAGGGGGCTCCTACAATGAGCAGTTCTTC | CSARAQTGGSYNEQFF
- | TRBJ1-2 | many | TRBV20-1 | TGCAGTGCTGAAACAGGGTTAAGAGGCTACACCTTC | CSAETGLRGYTF
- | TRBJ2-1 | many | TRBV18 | TGTGCCAGCTCACCACCGACAGATTCTGACCATAACAATGAGCAGTTCTTC | CASSPPTDSDHNNEQFF
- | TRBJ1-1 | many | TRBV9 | TGTGCCAGCAGCAACCATCCTGGACCGTTGAACACTGAAGCTTTCTTT | CASSNHPGPLNTEAFF